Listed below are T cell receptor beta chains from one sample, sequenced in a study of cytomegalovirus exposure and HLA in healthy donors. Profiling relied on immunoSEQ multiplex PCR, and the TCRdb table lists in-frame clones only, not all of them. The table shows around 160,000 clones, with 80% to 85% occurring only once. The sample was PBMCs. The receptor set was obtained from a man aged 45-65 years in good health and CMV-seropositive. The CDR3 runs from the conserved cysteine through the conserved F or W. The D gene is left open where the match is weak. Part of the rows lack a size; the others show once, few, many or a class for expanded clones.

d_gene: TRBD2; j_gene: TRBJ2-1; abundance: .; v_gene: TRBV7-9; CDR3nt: TGTGCCAGCGAGAGGACTAGTTCTCATAATGAGCAGTTCTTC; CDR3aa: CASERTSSHNEQFF
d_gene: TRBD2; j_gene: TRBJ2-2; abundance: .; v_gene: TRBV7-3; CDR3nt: TGTGCCAGCAGCCCCTTACACTCTAGCGGGGCCTCACCGGGGGAGCTGTTTTTT; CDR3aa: CASSPLHSSGASPGELFF
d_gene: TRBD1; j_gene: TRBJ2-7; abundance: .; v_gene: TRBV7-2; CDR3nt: TGTGCCAGCAGCTCTAGGACAGGAACCTACGAGCAGTACTTC; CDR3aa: CASSSRTGTYEQYF
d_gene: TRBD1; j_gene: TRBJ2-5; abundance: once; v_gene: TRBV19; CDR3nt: TGTGCCAGTAGTATAGTCCGCGAGGGGGCCGGACGTCGAGAGACCCAGTACTTC; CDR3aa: CASSIVREGAGRRETQYF
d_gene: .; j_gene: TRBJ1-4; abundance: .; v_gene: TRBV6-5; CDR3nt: TGTGCCAGCGGATCAGGTGCGGGTAATGAAAAACTGTTTTTT; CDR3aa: CASGSGAGNEKLFF
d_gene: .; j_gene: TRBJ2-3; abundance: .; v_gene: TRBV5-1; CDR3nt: TGCGCCAGCAGCTTGATCCTATACACAGATACGCAGTATTTT; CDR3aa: CASSLILYTDTQYF
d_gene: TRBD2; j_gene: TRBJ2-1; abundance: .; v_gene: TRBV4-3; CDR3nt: TGCGCCAGCAGCCTCATAGCGGGGGCCTACAATGAGCAGTTCTTC; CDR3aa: CASSLIAGAYNEQFF
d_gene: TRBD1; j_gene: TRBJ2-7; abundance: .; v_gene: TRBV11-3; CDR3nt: TGTGCCAGCAGCCCCACCTCGGGACAGGGGAACGAGCAGTACTTC; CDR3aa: CASSPTSGQGNEQYF
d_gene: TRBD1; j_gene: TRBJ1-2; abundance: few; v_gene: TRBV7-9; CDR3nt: TGTGCCGCAACGGACAGGGACTATGGCTACACCTTC; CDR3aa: CAATDRDYGYTF
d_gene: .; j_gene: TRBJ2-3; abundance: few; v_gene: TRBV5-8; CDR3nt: TGTGCCAGCAGCGCGGACTTCGCCTACACAGATACGCAGTATTTT; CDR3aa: CASSADFAYTDTQYF
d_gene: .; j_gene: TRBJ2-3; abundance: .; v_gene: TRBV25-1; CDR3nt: TGTGCCAGCAGTGAGCAGGGGGGCCTCACAGATACGCAGTATTTT; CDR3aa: CASSEQGGLTDTQYF
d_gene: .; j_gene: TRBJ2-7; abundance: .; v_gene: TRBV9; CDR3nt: TGTGCCAGCAGCGTACTCCCGGACAGCTCCTACGAGCAGTACTTC; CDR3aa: CASSVLPDSSYEQYF
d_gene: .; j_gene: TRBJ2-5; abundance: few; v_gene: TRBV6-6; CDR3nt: TGTGCCAGCAGTAACCCACGACAGAACCAAGAGACCCAGTACTTC; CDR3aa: CASSNPRQNQETQYF
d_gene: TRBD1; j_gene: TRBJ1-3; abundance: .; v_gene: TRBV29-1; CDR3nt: TGCAGCGCCGACACAGGGGTCTCTGGAAACACCATATATTTT; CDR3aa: CSADTGVSGNTIYF
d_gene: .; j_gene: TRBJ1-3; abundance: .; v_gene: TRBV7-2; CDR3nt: TGTGCCAGCAGCTTAGCAGCAGGGGGAAACACCATATATTTT; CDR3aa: CASSLAAGGNTIYF
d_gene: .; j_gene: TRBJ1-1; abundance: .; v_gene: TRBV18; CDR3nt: TGTGCCAGCTCACCCCCGGACAGGAACACTGAAGCTTTCTTT; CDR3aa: CASSPPDRNTEAFF